This T cell receptor (beta chain) emerged from a study of regulatory T cells in long-lasting Graves disease (dated by TCRdb to about 2021). Study-wide context: Persistent Graves' disease meant more than 5 years of antithyroid drug treatment with TSH receptor autoantibodies that stayed positive. The study took place in China and was registered as a clinical trial. Patients with persistent Graves' disease were compared with patients with newly diagnosed Graves' disease using TCR sequencing and RNA sequencing of peripheral blood. Persistent Graves' disease patients in the clinical cohort had taken antithyroid drugs for about 9.7 years on average. TCR sequencing covered roughly 13 persistent and some 20 newly diagnosed Graves' disease patients, about 35 samples in total.

This clonotype was counted once. This receptor's antigen is unknown. No base qualities exist here, and no much larger clone lies one base off it. A single read is weak support. The germline V gene supplies CDR1 SGHTA and CDR2 FQGTGA. The CDR3 sequence holds 15 residues, the cysteine and phenylalanine included. Of the read, only the CDR3 DNA is kept; its 45 bases are in frame from base 1. V drops 6 bases and J drops 2 bases, leaving 15 bases in between. Broader findings and caveats from the paper: Only the TCR beta chain was sequenced and analyzed. More public clonotypes were shared among persistent patients (2,741) than among newly diagnosed patients (roughly 1,000). Preferential use of TRBV28, TRBJ1-2 and TRBJ2-5 was observed in persistent disease, whereas TRBV20-1 and TRBJ2-1 were favored in newly diagnosed disease. Persistent Graves' disease patients showed lower TCR Shannon entropy and fewer highly expanded clones than newly diagnosed patients, suggesting clonal expansion. As a limitation, the authors acknowledged that the small sample size may reduce accuracy. Only peripheral blood was studied, because thyroid tissue, the primary lesion, was inaccessible.

Library preparation employed multiplex PCR. The listed sequencing device is Illumina HiSeq 4000. iRepertoire HTBI primers and Arm-PCR amplification of CDR3 regions were used to construct TCR beta libraries. PCR products were gel purified before sequencing. The study's processing was this. Across samples, some 62 TRBV and 13 to 15 TRBJ segments were identified and used for gene usage analysis of CDR3 amino acid clonotypes. COPE and FqMerger were used to merge the filtered high-quality paired reads into contigs. BLAST was used to align contigs to IMGT TRBV, TRBD and TRBJ reference genes, with CDR3 defined following IMGT. Highly expanded clones were defined as clonotypes with a frequency above 0.1%. Repertoire diversity was measured by Shannon entropy, and V-J evenness by the Gini coefficient. A clonotype was considered public if more than one individual shared it. TCRdb reanalyzed the raw reads on its own, using fastp at Q25 for trimming and MiXCR for clone calling, and kept in-frame beta chains. A single entry per CDR3 protein holds the most common genes and DNA from its merged rows. The V and J calls, along with clone size, are taken from TCRdb and not from the paper's own processing. The sample table holds about 660,000 distinct CDR3 sequences, of which 25% to 35% were seen once. The ten largest clones represent roughly 41% of the sample.

What this sample's time point label stands for: persistent/refractory GD, antithyroid drugs over 5 years with positive TRAb. RNA was extracted from PBMCs in TRIzol for both TCR sequencing and RNA sequencing. Graves' disease was diagnosed according to American Thyroid Association guidelines. The patients came from an endocrinology department in Xi'an, China. From each patient, approximately 9 milliliters of peripheral blood was collected into an EDTA anticoagulant tube. Ficoll Paque Plus density gradient separation was used to isolate PBMCs, and no further T cell sorting was done. RNA quality was checked with an Agilent 2100 Bioanalyzer and agarose gel, and concentration with a NanoDrop 2000.

This receptor was taken from a female donor with Graves disease. The sequence is built from TRBV7-3 and TRBJ2-3; the best D guess is TRBD2, with 5 bases matching. The sequencing here drew on peripheral blood mononuclear cells (PBMCs), taken when the disease was refractory, from a patient treated with antithyroid drugs. Here is the DNA: TGTGCCAGCAGTTCCGGGGAGACTAACACAGATACGCAGTATTTT. Translated, it reads CASSSGETNTDTQYF.